This T cell receptor (beta chain) was captured in a study of T cell responses to AZD1222 COVID-19 vaccine. Points from the study as a whole: Vaccine-related CD4 TCRs covered spike, predominating at 160-218 and 743-854. Donors in the cohort were predominantly white British and more often female, and clonal diversity was possibly underestimated.

J lost 2 bases, V lost 0 bases, and 1 base had no gene match. The CDR3 is made up of 15 amino acids. Per the germline V gene, CDR1 is MNHNS and CDR2 is SASEGT. A note on this clone: Antigen specificity is unknown.

Generated by immunoSEQ multiplex PCR, the TCRdb table keeps only in-frame clones and is missing some. Of 100,000 to 150,000 clones listed, 90% are singletons. The material sequenced was peripheral blood, taken on day 0 of MenACWY control vaccination. The TCR originated in an adult in good health. The V call is TRBV6-1, the J call TRBJ2-7, with 10 bases fitting TRBD1. As DNA, the CDR3 is TGTGCCAGCAGTGAAGCCGGGACAGGGGCCTACGAGCAGTACTTC. Protein product: CASSEAGTGAYEQYF.